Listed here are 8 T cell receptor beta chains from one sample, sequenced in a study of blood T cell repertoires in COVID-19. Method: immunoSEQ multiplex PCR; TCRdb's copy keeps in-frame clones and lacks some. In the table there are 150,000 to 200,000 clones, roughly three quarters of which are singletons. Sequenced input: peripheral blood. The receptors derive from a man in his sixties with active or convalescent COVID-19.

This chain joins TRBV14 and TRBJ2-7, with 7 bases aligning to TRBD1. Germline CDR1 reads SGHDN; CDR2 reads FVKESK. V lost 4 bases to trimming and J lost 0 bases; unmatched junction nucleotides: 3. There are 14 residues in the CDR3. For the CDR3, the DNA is TGTGCCAGCAGCCCCGGGACAGTCTCCTACGAGCAGTACTTC. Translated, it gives CASSPGTVSYEQYF.

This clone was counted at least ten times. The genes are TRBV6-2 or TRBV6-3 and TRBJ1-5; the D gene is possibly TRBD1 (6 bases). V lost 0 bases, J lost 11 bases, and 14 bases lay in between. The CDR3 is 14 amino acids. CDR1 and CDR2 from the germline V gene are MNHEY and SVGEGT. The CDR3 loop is CASSYSGHGSAQHF. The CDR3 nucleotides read TGTGCCAGCAGTTACTCGGGACACGGCTCGGCCCAGCATTTT.

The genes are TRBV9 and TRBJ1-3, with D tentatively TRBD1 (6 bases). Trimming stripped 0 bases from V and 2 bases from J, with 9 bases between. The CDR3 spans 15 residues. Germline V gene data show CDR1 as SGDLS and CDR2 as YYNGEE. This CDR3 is CASSVGDTPGNTIYF. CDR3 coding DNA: TGTGCCAGCAGCGTAGGGGACACGCCTGGAAACACCATATATTTT.

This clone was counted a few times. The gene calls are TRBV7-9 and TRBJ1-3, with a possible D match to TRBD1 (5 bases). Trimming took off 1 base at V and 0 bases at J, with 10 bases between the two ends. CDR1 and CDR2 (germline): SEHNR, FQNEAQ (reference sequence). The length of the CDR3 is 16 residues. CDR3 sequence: CASSLVSGGSGNTIYF. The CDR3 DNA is TGTGCCAGCAGCTTAGTGTCGGGGGGCTCTGGAAACACCATATATTTT. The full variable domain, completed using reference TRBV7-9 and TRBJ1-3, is DTGVSQNPRHKITKRGQNVTFRCDPISEHNRLYWYRQTLGQGPEFLTYFQNEAQLEKSRLLSDRFSAERPKGSFSTLEIQRTEQGDSAMYLCASSLVSGGSGNTIYFGEGSWLTVV.

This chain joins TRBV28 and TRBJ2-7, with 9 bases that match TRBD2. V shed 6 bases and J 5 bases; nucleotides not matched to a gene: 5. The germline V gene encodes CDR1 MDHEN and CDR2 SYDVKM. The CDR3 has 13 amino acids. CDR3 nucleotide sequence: TGTGCCAGCAGAGGGACTAGCCCCAACGAGCAGTACTTC. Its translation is CASRGTSPNEQYF. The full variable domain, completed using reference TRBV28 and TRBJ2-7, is DVKVTQSSRYLVKRTGEKVFLECVQDMDHENMFWYRQDPGLGLRLIYFSYDVKMKEKGDIPEGYSVSREKKERFSLILESASTNQTSMYLCASRGTSPNEQYFGPGTRLTVT.

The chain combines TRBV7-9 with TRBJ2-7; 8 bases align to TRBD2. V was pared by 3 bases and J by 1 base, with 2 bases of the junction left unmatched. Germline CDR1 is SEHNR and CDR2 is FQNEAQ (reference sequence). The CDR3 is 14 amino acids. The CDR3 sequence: CASSFSGKSYEQYF. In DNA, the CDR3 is TGTGCCAGCAGCTTTAGCGGGAAATCCTACGAGCAGTACTTC.

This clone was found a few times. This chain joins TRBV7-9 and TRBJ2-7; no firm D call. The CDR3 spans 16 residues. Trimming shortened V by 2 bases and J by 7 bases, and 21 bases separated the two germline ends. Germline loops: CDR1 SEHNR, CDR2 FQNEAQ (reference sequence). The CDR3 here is CASSLLPRLSNGEQYF. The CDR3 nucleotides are TGTGCCAGCAGCTTACTGCCTCGACTTTCCAATGGGGAGCAGTACTTC.

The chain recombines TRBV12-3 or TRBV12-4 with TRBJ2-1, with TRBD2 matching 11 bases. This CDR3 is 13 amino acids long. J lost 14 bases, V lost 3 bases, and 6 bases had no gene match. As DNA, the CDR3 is TGTGCCAGCAGTTTCTCTATAGCGGGAGGGAAGTTCTTC. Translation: CASSFSIAGGKFF.